The 32 T cell receptor beta chains in this list originate from one sample, sequenced in a study of shared clonotypes between healthy human individuals (TCRdb year 2020). Preparation of the library involved the immunoSEQ multiplex PCR assay. In its TCRdb copy, this immuneACCESS table keeps in-frame sequences only and misses some clones. Where compared with another copy, unresolved V genes explain less than half of these, and the others have no known cause. Recorded for this sample are some 2,000,000 clones; 85% to 95% of them occurred a single time. Of the sample, around 0.13% falls within the top ten clones. Sequencing was done on a sample of naive CD4+ T cells sorted from blood. What the cell subset or site label conveys for this sample: CD45RA+ positively selected. The source of these receptors is a man younger than 35 in good health.

The V gene is TRBV4-3, the J gene TRBJ2-2; 11 bases map to TRBD1. Germline CDR1 is LGHNA and CDR2 is YSLEER. J gave up 6 bases and V 1 base, and 7 bases lay outside the gene matches. The CDR3 has 17 amino acids. The DNA of the CDR3 is TGCGCCAGCAGCCAAGGGACGGACAGGGGGCTGGCCGGGGAGCTGTTTTTT. It encodes CASSQGTDRGLAGELFF.

As regards this clone: Since a much larger clone is just one base distant, this may be a read error. The J gene is TRBJ1-1, the V gene TRBV28; D remains unclear. V lost 3 bases and J lost 1, with 6 bases in between. The CDR3 length is 13 residues. Germline values: CDR1 MDHEN, CDR2 SYDVKM. The CDR3 sequence is CASSFRENTEAFF. DNA of the CDR3: TGTGCCAGCAGTTTCCGAGAGAACACTGAAGCTTTCTTT.

In its sample, this clone was seen once. The chain has TRBV6-4 and TRBJ2-2; unclear D gene. This CDR3 has 14 amino acids. V lost 6 bases and J lost 1, with 9 bases in between. Germline CDR1 is MRHNA and CDR2 is SNTAGT. The CDR3 protein is CASSPDRNTGELFF. DNA of the CDR3: TGTGCCAGCAGCCCGGATAGGAACACCGGGGAGCTGTTTTTT.

This chain uses TRBV25-1 with TRBJ2-1; D gene ambiguous. Germline V lookup: CDR1 MGHDK, CDR2 SYGVNS. The CDR3 totals 12 residues. Trimming pared 10 bases from V and 9 bases from J, leaving 16 bases between. The CDR3 region has the DNA TGTGCCACCCGTCGCAGAAAGGGTGAGCAGTTCTTC. It translates to CATRRRKGEQFF.

The genes are TRBV5-4 and TRBJ1-3; D unclear. V lost 0 bases to trimming and J lost 0 bases, with 7 bases between them. Germline V gene data show CDR1 as SGHNT and CDR2 as YYREEE (reference sequence). There are 15 residues in the CDR3. In DNA, the CDR3 is TGTGCCAGCAGCTTGGGGGGTACCTCTGGAAACACCATATATTTT. This sequence encodes CASSLGGTSGNTIYF.

The rearrangement links TRBV5-6 to TRBJ1-6; no definite D call. Between the trimmed V and J ends, which lost 0 bases and 9 bases, there was a span of 10 bases. The CDR3 length is 14 residues. CDR1 is SGHDT and CDR2 is YYEEEE in the germline V gene. This CDR3 is CASSLEGWSSPLHF. In nucleotides, the CDR3 is TGTGCCAGCAGCTTGGAGGGTTGGAGTTCACCCCTCCACTTT.

This chain links TRBV2 with TRBJ2-7; D perhaps matches TRBD1 (5 bases). Looked up from germline, CDR1 is SNHLY and CDR2 is FYNNEI. Trimming shortened V by 5 bases and J by 2 bases, and 10 bases separated the two germline ends. The CDR3 is made up of 13 amino acids. Here the CDR3 DNA reads TGTGCCAGCAGTCAGGGTTGGACCTACGAGCAGTACTTC. It translates to CASSQGWTYEQYF. The full variable domain, in which reference TRBV2 and TRBJ2-7 provide the parts outside the CDR3, is EPEVTQTPSHQVTQMGQEVILRCVPISNHLYFYWYRQILGQKVEFLVSFYNNEISEKSEIFDDQFSVERPDGSNFTLKIRSTKLEDSAMYFCASSQGWTYEQYFGPGTRLTVT.

With respect to this clone: Other DNA sequences in this specimen translate into the identical CDR3. The V call is TRBV19, the J call TRBJ2-7, with 10 bases aligning to TRBD1. The trim removed 4 bases at V and 2 bases at J, leaving 5 bases unmatched. The CDR3 is made up of 15 amino acids. From germline, CDR1 is LNHDA and CDR2 SQIVND (reference sequence). The CDR3: CASSRPGQGTYEQYF. CDR3 DNA: TGTGCCAGTAGTAGACCGGGACAGGGGACCTACGAGCAGTACTTC.

The chain is built from TRBV27 and TRBJ2-2; 7 bases line up with TRBD2. CDR1 is MNHEY, CDR2 SMNVEV, per germline (reference sequence). The V gene end was trimmed by 8 bases and the J gene end by 4 bases; junction bases not matched to a gene: 10. The CDR3 spans 15 residues. The CDR3 spells CASGPWEGRTGELFF. In nucleotides, the CDR3 is TGTGCCAGCGGACCCTGGGAGGGCCGCACCGGGGAGCTGTTTTTT.

The V gene is TRBV18, the J gene TRBJ2-5; a weak D match, TRBD2 (5 bases). Trimming stripped 3 bases from V and 2 bases from J, with 13 bases between. CDR1 is KGHSH, CDR2 LQKENI, per germline. This CDR3 comprises 15 residues. CDR3 residues: CASSPRGALQETQYF. The DNA of the CDR3 is TGTGCCAGCTCACCCCGGGGAGCCTTACAAGAGACCCAGTACTTC.

The CDR3 DNA follows: TGTGCCAGTAGCACACTCGGGGGCTACGAGCAGTACTTC. Translated, it gives CASSTLGGYEQYF. This chain connects TRBV19 to TRBJ2-7, with D perhaps matching TRBD2 (6 bases). V was clipped by 6 bases and J by 3 bases, with 12 bases between them. This CDR3 contains 13 residues. In germline, CDR1 is LNHDA, CDR2 SQIVND (reference sequence). The whole variable domain, remainder taken from reference TRBV19 and TRBJ2-7, is DGGITQSPKYLFRKEGQNVTLSCEQNLNHDAMYWYRQDPGQGLRLIYYSQIVNDFQKGDIAEGYSVSREKKESFPLTVTSAQKNPTAFYLCASSTLGGYEQYFGPGTRLTVT.

V usage is TRBV7-9 and J usage is TRBJ1-1; D remains unclear. Trimming pared 1 base from V and 1 base from J, leaving 10 bases between. The CDR3 is 15 amino acids. Germline CDR1 reads SEHNR; CDR2 reads FQNEAQ (reference sequence). CDR3 amino acids: CASSLGQSSNTEAFF. In DNA, the CDR3 is TGTGCCAGCAGCTTAGGTCAGTCTTCGAACACTGAAGCTTTCTTT.

This sequence joins TRBV7-9 and TRBJ1-4, with 7 positions matching TRBD1. Losses at the gene ends were 5 bases for V and 5 bases for J; bases not matched to a gene: 11. Germline V gene data show CDR1 as SEHNR and CDR2 as FQNEAQ (reference sequence). The CDR3 sequence is 16 residues long. The CDR3 protein is CASSILDRARNEKLFF. CDR3 DNA: TGTGCCAGCAGCATACTAGACAGGGCTCGGAATGAAAAACTGTTTTTT.

The gene calls are TRBV19 and TRBJ1-6, with D possibly matching TRBD1 (6 bases). This CDR3 is 16 amino acids long. Looked up from germline, CDR1 is LNHDA and CDR2 is SQIVND (reference sequence). V was pared by 6 bases and J by 2 bases, with 14 bases between. This CDR3 is CASRAQGRTYNSPLHF. The CDR3 DNA is TGTGCCAGTAGGGCACAGGGAAGGACCTATAATTCACCCCTCCACTTT.

The rearrangement uses TRBV5-1 and TRBJ2-3; D might be TRBD1 (6 bases). Germline CDR1 is SGHRS and CDR2 is YFSETQ. The CDR3 is 14 residues long. V was cut by 3 bases and J by 5 bases, with 13 bases left in between. The CDR3 nucleotides are TGCGCCAGCAGCTATCTACAGGGAAGAGATACGCAGTATTTT. It specifies CASSYLQGRDTQYF.

The chain employs TRBV9 and TRBJ1-2; no reliable D call. Germline V gene sequence: CDR1 SGDLS, CDR2 YYNGEE. This CDR3 has 16 residues. Trimming removed 0 bases at V and 3 bases at J, with 15 bases between. The CDR3 sequence is CASSVGNSQTDYGYTF. CDR3 bases: TGTGCCAGCAGCGTAGGTAACAGTCAAACGGACTATGGCTACACCTTC.

V usage is TRBV5-1 and J usage is TRBJ2-3; 10 nucleotides match TRBD2. The V segment lost 4 bases and the J segment 4 bases; nucleotides outside the gene matches: 6. Germline CDR1 reads SGHRS; CDR2 reads YFSETQ. The CDR3 sequence is 15 residues long. The CDR3 loop reads CASSRGLAVADTQYF. CDR3 bases: TGCGCCAGCAGCCGAGGACTAGCGGTTGCAGATACGCAGTATTTT.

As regards this clone: Other DNA sequences in this specimen translate into the identical CDR3. The chain has TRBV18 and TRBJ1-5; no firm D call. This CDR3 is built from 14 residues. Germline V gene data show CDR1 as KGHSH and CDR2 as LQKENI. Between the trimmed V and J ends, which lost 3 bases and 5 bases, there was a span of 11 bases. The CDR3 reads CASSPLDSYQPQHF. DNA of the CDR3: TGTGCCAGCTCACCCCTGGACTCTTATCAGCCCCAGCATTTT. Full variable domain (outside the CDR3, taken from reference TRBV18 and TRBJ1-5): NAGVMQNPRHLVRRRGQEARLRCSPMKGHSHVYWYRQLPEEGLKFMVYLQKENIIDESGMPKERFSAEFPKEGPSILRIQQVVRGDSAAYFCASSPLDSYQPQHFGDGTRLSIL.

For this clone: Within the sample, other DNA sequences also encode this same CDR3. The chain is built from TRBV5-1 and TRBJ2-1; D is unclear. This CDR3 has 15 residues. Trimming removed 5 bases at V and 0 bases at J, with 12 bases between. Looked up from germline, CDR1 is SGHRS and CDR2 is YFSETQ. The CDR3 protein is CASSLTSTSYNEQFF. As DNA, the CDR3 is TGCGCCAGCAGTCTTACGTCTACCTCCTACAATGAGCAGTTCTTC.

This clone was detected once. The chain couples TRBV10-2 to TRBJ2-3; D is undetermined. The CDR3 has 12 amino acids. CDR1 is WSHSY, CDR2 SAAADI, per germline. Trimming took off 6 bases at V and 4 bases at J, with 8 bases between the two ends. In nucleotides, the CDR3 is TGCGCCAGCAGAAGTTCCTCAGATACGCAGTATTTT. Protein sequence: CASRSSSDTQYF.

The rearrangement links TRBV6-1 to TRBJ2-7, with D possibly TRBD1 on 6 matching bases. The CDR3 is 14 residues long. Germline assignment: CDR1 MNHNS and CDR2 SASEGT. The V end was cut by 7 bases, the J end by 5 bases, with 18 bases between. The CDR3 DNA is TGTGCCAGCAACCCAGGGGATTGGTCTCACGAGCAGTACTTC. It yields the protein CASNPGDWSHEQYF.

The rearrangement uses TRBV5-8 and TRBJ1-1, with TRBD1 as a possible D gene (5 bases). The germline CDR1 and CDR2 sequences are SGHTS and YDEGEE. CDR3 length equals 15 residues. The V end was cut by 0 bases, the J end by 0 bases, with 9 bases between. DNA for the CDR3: TGTGCCAGCAGCTTGGCCGGGGCCCTGAACACTGAAGCTTTCTTT. This gives the protein CASSLAGALNTEAFF.

This chain connects TRBV9 to TRBJ2-1; 8 bases are shared with TRBD1. The junction had 2 bases not matched to a gene; V was cut back by 3 bases and J by 6 bases. Germline V CDR1 and CDR2: SGDLS, YYNGEE. CDR3 length: 13 amino acids. The CDR3 reads CASSGGQGNEQFF. CDR3 bases: TGTGCCAGCAGCGGCGGACAGGGCAATGAGCAGTTCTTC.

This chain connects TRBV27 to TRBJ2-4; 10 nucleotides agree with TRBD1. The CDR3 sequence is 14 residues long. The ends lost 6 bases at V and 9 bases at J; junction bases unmatched: 8. The germline gives CDR1 MNHEY, CDR2 SMNVEV (reference sequence). CDR3 protein: CASSRDRGQAIQYF. The CDR3 DNA reads TGTGCCAGCAGCCGAGACAGGGGGCAGGCCATTCAGTACTTC.

To note about this clone: The same CDR3 arises from other DNA sequences in this sample as well. CDR3 DNA: TGTGCCAGCAGCCAACTAAGGAACACCGGGGAGCTGTTTTTT. It is translated as CASSQLRNTGELFF. J is TRBJ2-2 and V is TRBV14; D is unclear. The V gene lost 2 bases and the J gene lost 1 base, with 5 bases spanning the gap. Germline lookup yields CDR1 SGHDN and CDR2 FVKESK. The CDR3 extends over 14 amino acids.

The CDR3 DNA is TGTGCCAGCAGCTTATGGGAGGTTGGGTCACCCCTCCACTTT. Translated, it gives CASSLWEVGSPLHF. The J gene is TRBJ1-6, the V gene TRBV7-2; D gene ambiguous. Trimming removed 2 bases from V and 10 bases from J, with 12 bases in between. Germline lookup yields CDR1 SGHTA and CDR2 FQGNSA. This CDR3 region has 14 residues.

V gene TRBV18 combines with J gene TRBJ2-1, with TRBD2 matching 11 bases. V dropped 3 bases and J dropped 8; count of bases not matched to a gene: 6. CDR3 length equals 15 residues. In germline, CDR1 is KGHSH, CDR2 LQKENI. DNA of the CDR3: TGTGCCAGCTCACCTTCTAGCGGGAGGAGGGATGAGCAGTTCTTC. Translating gives CASSPSSGRRDEQFF.

The V gene is TRBV29-1, the J gene TRBJ1-2, with D uncertain. V lost 2 bases, J lost 5 bases, and 12 bases lay in between. CDR1 and CDR2 (germline): SQVTM, ANQGSEA. This CDR3 has 13 amino acids. In DNA, the CDR3 is TGCAGCGTTGAATTAGCAGGCCTATATGGCTACACCTTC. Translation: CSVELAGLYGYTF.

The chain recombines TRBV4-1 with TRBJ1-2; D possibly corresponds to TRBD1 (5 bases). Germline V gene sequence: CDR1 MGHRA, CDR2 YSYEKL. The CDR3 covers 15 residues. V was cut by 1 base and J by 5 bases, with 14 bases left in between. CDR3: CASSQGWAGIYGYTF. The DNA for the CDR3 is TGCGCCAGCAGCCAAGGATGGGCAGGGATATATGGCTACACCTTC.

The gene calls are TRBV2 and TRBJ1-1; 9 nucleotides line up with TRBD1. The V gene's germline CDR1 is SNHLY and CDR2 FYNNEI. With 5 bases clipped from V and 0 bases from J, the junction kept 4 bases outside the gene matches. The CDR3 has 15 residues. CDR3 residues: CASSPRDRVNTEAFF. CDR3 nucleotide sequence: TGTGCCAGCAGTCCCCGGGACAGGGTGAACACTGAAGCTTTCTTT.

This chain links TRBV27 with TRBJ2-3; 7 nucleotides align to TRBD2. V dropped 2 bases and J dropped 3; count of bases not matched to a gene: 5. There are 15 residues in the CDR3. Per the germline V gene, CDR1 is MNHEY and CDR2 is SMNVEV (reference sequence). CDR3 bases: TGTGCCAGCAGTTTAAAAGCGGGGAGGACAGATACGCAGTATTTT. This translates into CASSLKAGRTDTQYF.

This chain links TRBV5-6 with TRBJ2-3; D is perhaps TRBD1 (6 bases). CDR1 is SGHDT and CDR2 is YYEEEE in the germline V gene. The length of the CDR3 is 13 residues. V was shortened by 6 bases and J by 5 bases, with 13 bases between the two germline ends. In DNA form, the CDR3 reads TGTGCCAGCACCCGACAGGCCGTAGATACGCAGTATTTT. Its translation: CASTRQAVDTQYF.